The 27 T cell receptor beta chains given below trace back to one sample, sequenced in a study of regulatory T cells in long-lasting Graves disease. Time point denoted: newly diagnosed GD, antithyroid drugs for less than 3 months. PBMCs provided the RNA from which the TCR library was made. Assembly of TCR beta libraries relied on iRepertoire HTBI primers together with Arm-PCR of CDR3 regions. TCRdb re-called the multiplex PCR reads through MiXCR, storing one row per CDR3 protein. The sample consists of about 440,000 distinct CDR3 sequences, under 15% of them appearing once. These data also formed part of another study, on T cells in Graves' hyperthyroidism and ophthalmopathy.

The sample consisted of peripheral blood mononuclear cells (PBMCs), taken at new diagnosis, from a patient treated with antithyroid drugs. The receptor set was obtained from a woman in her thirties with Graves disease.

The V call is TRBV20-1, the J call TRBJ1-6, with D hard to call. CDR1 and CDR2 from the germline V gene are DFQATT and SNEGSKA (reference sequence). Trimming cost V 3 bases and J 4 bases, with 13 bases left between them. The CDR3 is made up of 15 amino acids. The CDR3 bases are TGCAGTGCTAGGGTTTTTGAAGGGTATAATTCACCCCTCCACTTT. This translates into CSARVFEGYNSPLHF.

This clonotype was detected a few times. The chain is built from TRBV19 and TRBJ1-5; tentatively, D is TRBD1 (6 bases). The V end lost 7 bases, the J end lost 3 bases, and 13 bases lay between the germline ends. The CDR3 consists of 14 residues. Germline V CDR1 and CDR2: LNHDA, SQIVND (reference sequence). The CDR3 coding sequence is TGTGCCAGTACCGTACAGGGTAACAATCAGCCCCAGCATTTT. Its translation is CASTVQGNNQPQHF.

This clonotype was seen more than once but under ten times. This chain links TRBV12-5 with TRBJ1-1; 9 bases map to TRBD1. The CDR3 sequence is 15 residues long. J was trimmed by 5 bases and V by 6 bases; bases with no gene match: 10. In germline, CDR1 is LGHNT, CDR2 FRNRAP. The CDR3 coding sequence is TGTGCTAGTGGAAGTGTAGGGACAGGGAAAACTGAAGCTTTCTTT. Translated, it gives CASGSVGTGKTEAFF.

This clonotype was counted between two and nine times. The V and J genes are TRBV19 and TRBJ1-2; D unresolved. Trimming stripped 3 bases from V and 8 bases from J, with 13 bases between. The germline V gene encodes CDR1 LNHDA and CDR2 SQIVND (reference sequence). The CDR3 has 13 residues. For the CDR3, the DNA is TGTGCCAGTAGTATGATCACGAAGGGCGGCTACACCTTC. Its translation is CASSMITKGGYTF.

This clonotype was detected a few times. The chain couples TRBV4-1 to TRBJ1-2, with D perhaps matching TRBD1 (6 bases). Germline CDR1 and CDR2: MGHRA and YSYEKL. Trimming shortened V by 3 bases and J by 3 bases, and 14 bases separated the two germline ends. This CDR3 has 15 residues. CDR3 DNA: TGCGCCAGCAGCCAGGGGGCCTCCAGGGACTATGGCTACACCTTC. Its translation: CASSQGASRDYGYTF.

The rearrangement links TRBV28 to TRBJ1-2, with D perhaps matching TRBD1 (6 bases). The CDR3 extends over 15 amino acids. Per germline, CDR1 MDHEN and CDR2 SYDVKM. V was clipped by 2 bases and J by 2 bases, with 12 bases between them. The CDR3 DNA reads as TGTGCCAGCAGTTTAATCGGACAGATCAACTATGGCTACACCTTC. As protein: CASSLIGQINYGYTF.

This clonotype was observed many times. The chain uses TRBV30 and TRBJ2-5; TRBD2 aligns across 8 bases. Germline V gene sequence: CDR1 GTSNPN, CDR2 SVGIG (reference sequence). This CDR3 is 16 amino acids long. J lost 2 bases, V lost 4 bases, and 12 bases had no gene match. CDR3 amino acids: CAWTPGRLARQETQYF. For the CDR3, the DNA is TGTGCCTGGACTCCCGGCCGACTAGCGCGGCAAGAGACCCAGTACTTC.

This clonotype was counted many times. The chain couples TRBV12-3 or TRBV12-4 to TRBJ1-5, with D possibly being TRBD1 (6 bases). The CDR3 has 13 amino acids. Deletions cut 8 bases from V and 6 bases from J, with 14 bases between. The CDR3 here is CASGAGGGQPQHF. The CDR3, as DNA: TGTGCCAGCGGGGCGGGGGGCGGTCAGCCCCAGCATTTT.

This clonotype has a count of ten or more. The J gene is TRBJ2-5, the V gene TRBV7-8; 8 positions agree with TRBD2. With V trimmed by 2 bases and J by 3 bases, 8 bases remained unmatched. Germline CDR1 is SGHVS and CDR2 is FQNEAQ. The CDR3 is 16 amino acids. The chain's CDR3 is CASSLLTGLAEETQYF. CDR3 nucleotides: TGTGCCAGCAGCTTACTAACCGGACTAGCAGAAGAGACCCAGTACTTC.

The table lists this clonotype with many counts. V gene TRBV20-1 combines with J gene TRBJ1-1, with D unclear. CDR1 is DFQATT and CDR2 is SNEGSKA in the germline V gene (reference sequence). CDR3 length: 15 amino acids. V was trimmed by 1 base and J by 5 bases, leaving 17 bases between them. DNA for the CDR3: TGCAGTGCTAGAGTCTTTGTGGCATTGGGAACTGAAGCTTTCTTT. Its translation is CSARVFVALGTEAFF.

Notes on this clonotype: Possible read error: a much larger clone is one base away. J is TRBJ2-7 and V is TRBV2, with D possibly being TRBD1 (6 bases). Germline assignment: CDR1 SNHLY and CDR2 FYNNEI. The length of the CDR3 is 15 residues. DNA for the CDR3: TGTGCCAGCAGTGAGTCCGACAGGAGAGTCTACGTGCAGTACTTC. Translated, it gives CASSESDRRVYVQYF.

This clonotype was seen only a few times. This rearrangement joins TRBV6-1 to TRBJ2-3; 11 positions match TRBD2. The CDR3 consists of 18 residues. The trim removed 6 bases at V and 1 base at J, leaving 12 bases unmatched. Germline CDR1 reads MNHNS; CDR2 reads SASEGT. CDR3: CASSARPPLAGGTDTQYF. The CDR3 coding sequence is TGTGCCAGCAGCGCAAGGCCGCCACTAGCGGGAGGCACAGATACGCAGTATTTT.

The V call is TRBV20-1, the J call TRBJ1-2; maybe TRBD1 (5 bases). Germline assignment: CDR1 DFQATT and CDR2 SNEGSKA (reference sequence). Trimming took 1 base from V and 4 from J, leaving 28 bases between them. The CDR3 runs to 19 residues. CDR3 sequence: CSARGPPQEGIPGRYGYTF. In DNA, the CDR3 is TGCAGTGCTAGAGGGCCACCGCAGGAGGGGATCCCCGGGCGCTATGGCTACACCTTC.

Many counts were recorded for this clonotype. This rearrangement joins TRBV10-3 to TRBJ2-1; D is perhaps TRBD2 (6 bases). The CDR3 is 15 amino acids. Per germline, CDR1 ENHRY and CDR2 SYGVKD. The germline V and J ends were trimmed by 6 bases and 1 base, with 13 bases remaining between them. This chain's CDR3 is CAIRGDSISYNEQFF. The DNA of the CDR3 is TGTGCCATCAGAGGGGACTCTATTTCCTACAATGAGCAGTTCTTC.

The CDR3 sequence: CASSVRRSSNQPQHF. The CDR3 DNA is TGTGCCAGCAGTGTCAGACGGTCTAGCAATCAGCCCCAGCATTTT. V and J are TRBV6-1 and TRBJ1-5; D is unresolved. CDR1 is MNHNS and CDR2 is SASEGT in the germline V gene. This CDR3 spans 15 amino acids. Trimming pared 4 bases from V and 0 bases from J, leaving 10 bases between.

This clonotype was seen repeatedly, ten times or more. The chain has TRBV27 and TRBJ1-1; D not resolved. The CDR3 has 12 residues. Trimming stripped 1 base from V and 6 bases from J, with 6 bases between. Germline values: CDR1 MNHEY, CDR2 SMNVEV (reference sequence). The CDR3 region has the DNA TGTGCCAGCAGTTTATTTGGGGCTGAAGCTTTCTTT. Amino acids: CASSLFGAEAFF.

V is TRBV18 and J is TRBJ2-2; TRBD2 matches 10 bases. The germline gives CDR1 KGHSH, CDR2 LQKENI. V lost 5 bases, J lost 3 bases, and 3 bases stayed unmatched. The CDR3 totals 15 residues. The CDR3 DNA reads TGTGCCAGCTCAGCCCTAGCGGGAGACACCGGGGAGCTGTTTTTT. Its translation is CASSALAGDTGELFF.

J is TRBJ2-1 and V is TRBV7-6; TRBD2 matches at 12 bases. Germline-derived CDR1 and CDR2 are SGHVS and FNYEAQ. V lost 2 bases and J lost 6; bases outside the gene matches: 5. The CDR3 spans 16 residues. The CDR3 bases are TGTGCCAGCAGCTTAACCTCGGGACTAGCGGGCAATGAGCAGTTCTTC. It is translated as CASSLTSGLAGNEQFF.

The table lists this clonotype with many counts. The chain employs TRBV27 and TRBJ2-7; 9 bases are shared with TRBD1. The CDR3 totals 17 residues. Germline lookup yields CDR1 MNHEY and CDR2 SMNVEV (reference sequence). The V and J ends lost 3 bases and 1 base, in that order; junction bases with no gene match: 10. CDR3 amino acids: CASSFFSLGQGSYEQYF. DNA for the CDR3: TGTGCCAGCAGTTTCTTCTCGTTGGGACAGGGATCCTACGAGCAGTACTTC.

Details on this clonotype: This may be a read error, as it is one base from a much larger clone. The V gene is TRBV6-4, the J gene TRBJ1-1, with D uncertain. CDR1 and CDR2 (germline): MRHNA, SNTAGT. This CDR3 spans 13 amino acids. V was shortened by 2 bases and J by 2 bases, with 6 bases between the two germline ends. In DNA form, the CDR3 reads TGTGCCAGCAGTGACAGGGATAACACTGAAGCTTTCTTT. Amino acid sequence: CASSDRDNTEAFF.

In this sample, this clonotype turned up many times. This chain links TRBV4-1 with TRBJ1-1; TRBD1 is a possible D gene (6 bases). V lost 0 bases, J lost 3 bases, and 20 bases lay in between. The CDR3 has 18 residues. CDR1 and CDR2 (germline): MGHRA, YSYEKL. The CDR3 DNA reads TGCGCCAGCAGCCAAGATCCGGGGGCGATAGCCGGGGACACTGAAGCTTTCTTT. Translated, it gives CASSQDPGAIAGDTEAFF.

This clonotype was seen ten or more times. The chain has TRBV12-3 or TRBV12-4 and TRBJ1-5; the D is unclear. CDR3 length: 12 amino acids. The V end lost 4 bases, the J end lost 6 bases, and 7 bases lay between the germline ends. CDR3 nucleotides: TGTGCCAGCAGTTCACGGGTTCAGCCCCAGCATTTT. This encodes CASSSRVQPQHF.

This clonotype showed up many times. This sequence joins TRBV25-1 and TRBJ2-3; TRBD2 matches at 16 bases. The CDR3 is made up of 18 amino acids. V lost 5 bases to trimming and J lost 2 bases; unmatched junction nucleotides: 7. The germline V gene has CDR1 MGHDK and CDR2 SYGVNS. The CDR3 spells CASSPLGTSGRDTDTQYF. CDR3 DNA: TGTGCCAGCAGTCCCCTGGGGACTAGCGGGAGGGACACAGATACGCAGTATTTT.

The genes are TRBV19 and TRBJ2-1; a possible D gene is TRBD2 (5 bases). V gave up 9 bases and J gave up 0 bases, with 15 bases separating them. The CDR3 has 15 amino acids. Germline CDR1 LNHDA, CDR2 SQIVND (reference sequence). The DNA of the CDR3 is TGTGCCAGCAGAAGCGGAAGAAGCTCCTACAATGAGCAGTTCTTC. It encodes CASRSGRSSYNEQFF.

This clonotype was counted only a few times. This chain joins TRBV28 and TRBJ1-2; a possible D gene is TRBD1 (6 bases). This CDR3 comprises 14 residues. The germline V gene has CDR1 MDHEN and CDR2 SYDVKM. Trimming left V 3 bases short and J 5 bases short, with 13 bases between. In DNA, the CDR3 is TGTGCCAGCAGTTTTCACGAGGGGGGTTATGGCTACACCTTC. Encoded protein: CASSFHEGGYGYTF.

This clonotype was observed a handful of times. The junction does not match germline at one end; this may be a read error. This chain uses TRBV6-1 with TRBJ1-1; D gene unclear. This CDR3 region has 14 residues. Germline CDR1 and CDR2: MNHNS and SASEGT. The CDR3 sequence: CASSQTGKNTGAFF. CDR3 nucleotides: TGTGCCAGCAGCCAGACCGGGAAGAACACTGGAGCTTTCTTT.

The V and J genes are TRBV29-1 and TRBJ2-2, with D tentatively TRBD1 (6 bases). This CDR3 spans 14 amino acids. With 6 bases removed from V and 2 bases from J, the gap between germline ends came to 13 bases. Germline V lookup: CDR1 SQVTM, CDR2 ANQGSEA. The CDR3 nucleotides are TGCAGCGTAGCCTTCAGGGGTAACACCGGGGAGCTGTTTTTT. Translating gives CSVAFRGNTGELFF.